The rows below give T cell receptor beta chains drawn from one sample of a study of shared clonotypes between healthy human individuals. Libraries were prepared by immunoSEQ multiplex PCR; TCRdb keeps only in-frame clonotypes and omits some of them. The sample carries about 230,000 clones, just over 65% recorded once. The sequenced material came from memory CD4+ T cells sorted from blood. The receptors derive from a man aged 25 to 45 in good health. Both conserved end residues are part of each CDR3. Where a row states a size, it is once, few, many or the class of an expanded clone; other rows omit it.

j_call: TRBJ1-5
v_call: TRBV27
clone_size: once
cdr3_aa: CASRRGQGVYQPQHF

j_call: TRBJ1-2
v_call: TRBV5-1
clone_size: many
cdr3_aa: CASSEQGLDGYTF

j_call: TRBJ2-7
v_call: TRBV20-1
clone_size: .
cdr3_aa: CSAPVYEQYF

j_call: TRBJ2-1
v_call: TRBV7-6
clone_size: .
cdr3_aa: CASSLASSGHYNEQFF

j_call: TRBJ2-1
v_call: TRBV19
clone_size: .
cdr3_aa: CASSITANYNNEQFF

j_call: TRBJ2-2
v_call: TRBV10-1
clone_size: few
cdr3_aa: CASSVVSPGELFF

j_call: TRBJ2-7
v_call: TRBV7-2
clone_size: .
cdr3_aa: CASSLDRDTYEQYF

j_call: TRBJ1-4
v_call: TRBV7-2
clone_size: .
cdr3_aa: CASSTRNRQGGIVNEKLFF

j_call: TRBJ1-3
v_call: TRBV27
clone_size: few
cdr3_aa: CASSPYGTFSGNTIYF

j_call: TRBJ2-1
v_call: TRBV10-1
clone_size: .
cdr3_aa: CASSESRVAGVSGNEQFF

j_call: TRBJ2-3
v_call: TRBV7-9
clone_size: .
cdr3_aa: CASSSTSVGGVGYF

j_call: TRBJ2-2
v_call: TRBV28
clone_size: .
cdr3_aa: CASSFPGTVTGELFF

j_call: TRBJ2-3
v_call: TRBV29-1
clone_size: .
cdr3_aa: CSAATGGQTDTQYF

j_call: TRBJ2-2
v_call: TRBV27
clone_size: .
cdr3_aa: CASRPDLIPPLNTGELFF

j_call: TRBJ2-1
v_call: TRBV10-3
clone_size: once
cdr3_aa: CAISGTSGSINEQFF

j_call: TRBJ1-1
v_call: TRBV6-5
clone_size: .
cdr3_aa: CASSYSGQGARAFF

j_call: TRBJ2-5
v_call: TRBV2
clone_size: few
cdr3_aa: CASSFTGGEKTQYF

j_call: TRBJ1-1
v_call: TRBV28
clone_size: once
cdr3_aa: CASSRALGNTEAFF

j_call: TRBJ2-4
v_call: TRBV9
clone_size: .
cdr3_aa: CASSREGTGGSKNIQYF

j_call: TRBJ2-7
v_call: TRBV7-2
clone_size: .
cdr3_aa: CASSLDSIRYEQYF

j_call: TRBJ2-5
v_call: TRBV7-2
clone_size: .
cdr3_aa: CASSRQVQETQYF

j_call: TRBJ2-5
v_call: TRBV18
clone_size: many
cdr3_aa: CASSPTLQETQYF

j_call: TRBJ2-7
v_call: TRBV20-1
clone_size: .
cdr3_aa: CGIRGIYEQYF

j_call: TRBJ2-7
v_call: TRBV5-1
clone_size: .
cdr3_aa: CASSQTPTGSIYEQYF

j_call: TRBJ2-2
v_call: TRBV5-4
clone_size: .
cdr3_aa: CASSIGQDTGELFF

j_call: TRBJ2-5
v_call: TRBV6-5
clone_size: .
cdr3_aa: CATGTETQYF

j_call: TRBJ2-2
v_call: TRBV19
clone_size: .
cdr3_aa: CASSRDRANTGELFF

j_call: TRBJ2-1
v_call: TRBV5-1
clone_size: .
cdr3_aa: CASSFETTGYNEQFF

j_call: TRBJ2-5
v_call: TRBV11-3
clone_size: .
cdr3_aa: CASSLGGGVSETQYF

j_call: TRBJ2-2
v_call: TRBV9
clone_size: .
cdr3_aa: CASSVASGGVAGELFF

j_call: TRBJ2-1
v_call: TRBV7-2
clone_size: once
cdr3_aa: CASSTQGLAGANEQFF

j_call: TRBJ2-1
v_call: TRBV6-6
clone_size: .
cdr3_aa: CASRGDGAGNEQFF

j_call: TRBJ1-5
v_call: TRBV28
clone_size: .
cdr3_aa: CASSFLGNQPQHF

j_call: TRBJ2-5
v_call: TRBV14
clone_size: few
cdr3_aa: CASSHKAETQYF

j_call: TRBJ2-1
v_call: TRBV2
clone_size: .
cdr3_aa: CASSAGGSSYNEQFF

j_call: TRBJ2-1
v_call: TRBV5-1
clone_size: once
cdr3_aa: CASSLNLEQFF

j_call: TRBJ2-3
v_call: TRBV30
clone_size: .
cdr3_aa: CAWSIGEQGLGDTQYF

j_call: TRBJ2-7
v_call: TRBV7-3
clone_size: .
cdr3_aa: CASSLNPTGAYEQYF

j_call: TRBJ1-2
v_call: TRBV14
clone_size: few
cdr3_aa: CASSQAAGAFDYGYTF

j_call: TRBJ1-2
v_call: TRBV2
clone_size: .
cdr3_aa: CASSLGQGIGYTF

j_call: TRBJ1-2
v_call: TRBV9
clone_size: .
cdr3_aa: CASSVVTGEDYGYTF

j_call: TRBJ1-2
v_call: TRBV18
clone_size: few
cdr3_aa: CASSPSMEGNYGYTF

j_call: TRBJ2-3
v_call: TRBV18
clone_size: .
cdr3_aa: CASSPAGAHTDTQYF

j_call: TRBJ2-1
v_call: TRBV7-9
clone_size: many
cdr3_aa: CASSYYNEQFF

j_call: TRBJ2-5
v_call: TRBV7-6
clone_size: .
cdr3_aa: CASSLVGLAETRETQYF

j_call: TRBJ2-2
v_call: TRBV5-4
clone_size: .
cdr3_aa: CASSFYSNTGELFF

j_call: TRBJ2-2
v_call: TRBV7-2
clone_size: .
cdr3_aa: CASTPPYSDTGELFF

j_call: TRBJ2-1
v_call: TRBV5-1
clone_size: .
cdr3_aa: CASSLERETNEQFF

j_call: TRBJ2-7
v_call: TRBV21-1
clone_size: .
cdr3_aa: CASSKEDNGTPYEQYF

j_call: TRBJ2-1
v_call: TRBV5-1
clone_size: few
cdr3_aa: CASSLGAGAIRNEQFF

j_call: TRBJ1-4
v_call: TRBV28
clone_size: .
cdr3_aa: CASSVLWGAGREKLFF

j_call: TRBJ2-5
v_call: TRBV11-2
clone_size: .
cdr3_aa: CASSRGSNGEETQYF

j_call: TRBJ2-7
v_call: TRBV5-1
clone_size: .
cdr3_aa: CASSPEAAYEQYF

j_call: TRBJ2-3
v_call: TRBV7-9
clone_size: few
cdr3_aa: CASSLLMASGDTQYF

j_call: TRBJ2-7
v_call: TRBV18
clone_size: .
cdr3_aa: CASSSSGSAYEQYF